These 22 T cell receptor beta chains were all obtained from the same sample, sequenced in a study of cytomegalovirus exposure and HLA in healthy donors (dated by TCRdb to the late 2010s). The library came from the immunoSEQ multiplex PCR assay. For the multiplex PCR, a mixture combining 60 forward primers for TCR Vbeta segments and 13 reverse primers for TCR Jbeta segments was used. TCRdb re-hosts the immuneACCESS table, in-frame sequences only. Its copies lack some clones; in the studies checked, an unresolved V gene accounts for under half of them, and the cause for the rest is not known. This sample's listing comprises over 100,000 clones. The ten largest clones add up to around 1.6% of the sample. Sequencing was done on a sample of PBMCs. These receptors were obtained from a woman aged 40-49 years in good health and CMV-seropositive.

V usage is TRBV6-5 and J usage is TRBJ2-2, with 7 bases fitting TRBD2. This CDR3 has 14 amino acids. The V segment lost 6 bases and the J segment 6 bases; nucleotides outside the gene matches: 7. In germline, CDR1 is MNHEY, CDR2 SVGAGI. The CDR3 region has the DNA TGTGCCAGCAGACTAGCGACAAAGGCCGGGGAGCTGTTTTTT. This encodes CASRLATKAGELFF.

V gene TRBV10-3 combines with J gene TRBJ2-5, with 12 positions matching TRBD1. Germline V gene data show CDR1 as ENHRY and CDR2 as SYGVKD. This CDR3 is built from 15 residues. Trimming cost V 2 bases and J 5 bases; bases outside gene matches: 3. CDR3 coding DNA: TGTGCCATCAGTGAGGGGGACAGGGGGCTGGAGACCCAGTACTTC. It translates to CAISEGDRGLETQYF.

The chain has TRBV18 and TRBJ1-2, with unresolved D. This CDR3 is 13 amino acids long. The ends were cut back, 3 bases at V and 8 bases at J, with 13 bases in the middle. Germline lookup yields CDR1 KGHSH and CDR2 LQKENI. CDR3 sequence reads: CASSPQDERGYTF. CDR3 coding DNA: TGTGCCAGCTCACCCCAGGATGAGCGGGGCTACACCTTC.

V gene TRBV19 combines with J gene TRBJ2-7; TRBD2 matches 7 bases. Trimming took 1 base from V and 3 from J; bases not matched to a gene: 6. CDR1 is LNHDA and CDR2 is SQIVND in the germline V gene (reference sequence). This CDR3 region has 15 residues. CDR3 sequence (DNA): TGTGCCAGTAGTATAGCTCGCGGGAGTGGCTACGAGCAGTACTTC. Protein sequence: CASSIARGSGYEQYF. The whole variable domain, remainder taken from reference TRBV19 and TRBJ2-7, is DGGITQSPKYLFRKEGQNVTLSCEQNLNHDAMYWYRQDPGQGLRLIYYSQIVNDFQKGDIAEGYSVSREKKESFPLTVTSAQKNPTAFYLCASSIARGSGYEQYFGPGTRLTVT.

V and J are TRBV30 and TRBJ2-5, with 10 nucleotides matching TRBD2. V shed 5 bases, J shed 5 bases, and the junction held 11 bases outside the gene matches. Germline CDR1 reads GTSNPN; CDR2 reads SVGIG (reference sequence). The CDR3 loop spans 15 amino acids. The CDR3: CAWGGSGRAAETQYF. The CDR3 DNA sequence: TGTGCCTGGGGGGGCAGCGGGAGGGCCGCGGAGACCCAGTACTTC.

V and J are TRBV6-5 and TRBJ1-2; D ambiguous. CDR1 is MNHEY, CDR2 SVGAGI, per germline. The V gene lost 2 bases and the J gene lost 4 bases, with 14 bases spanning the gap. The CDR3 spans 15 residues. CDR3 in amino acids: CASSYSAELPYGYTF. DNA of the CDR3: TGTGCCAGCAGTTACAGCGCGGAGCTGCCCTATGGCTACACCTTC.

The V gene is TRBV28, the J gene TRBJ2-5, with 7 bases identical to TRBD1. The assigned J gene may be wrong: the sequence end matches TRBJ2-7 better. There are 15 residues in the CDR3. Germline values: CDR1 MDHEN, CDR2 SYDVKM. The CDR3 loop reads CASSLDGTVSYEQYF. The CDR3 DNA sequence: TGTGCCAGCAGTTTAGACGGGACAGTCTCCTACGAGCAGTACTTC.

CDR3 sequence (DNA): TGCAGCAGCCTTTCCGATACGCAGTATTTT. It is translated as CSSLSDTQYF. The chain carries TRBV29-1 and TRBJ2-3; D gene ambiguous. CDR1 and CDR2 (germline): SQVTM, ANQGSEA. The CDR3 contains 10 residues. V was trimmed by 8 bases and J by 6 bases, leaving 9 bases between them.

This CDR3 reads CASSLGSPYEQYF. CDR3 DNA: TGTGCCAGCAGTTTAGGGAGTCCCTACGAGCAGTACTTC. This chain uses TRBV28 with TRBJ2-7, with a possible D match to TRBD2 (5 bases). CDR1 is MDHEN, CDR2 SYDVKM, per germline. Between the trimmed V and J ends, which lost 2 bases and 2 bases, there was a span of 7 bases. The CDR3 is 13 residues long.

The chain is built from TRBV30 and TRBJ2-7; D is possibly TRBD1 (6 bases). From germline, CDR1 is GTSNPN and CDR2 SVGIG (reference sequence). V was clipped by 1 base and J by 2 bases, with 6 bases between them. The CDR3 is 12 amino acids. The CDR3 spells CAWSGDTYEQYF. The CDR3 DNA sequence: TGTGCCTGGAGTGGGGACACCTACGAGCAGTACTTC.

The J gene is TRBJ2-1, the V gene TRBV6-6; 7 nucleotides agree with TRBD2. The CDR3 has 15 residues. Unmatched junction bases numbered 18, after V lost 10 bases and J lost 9 bases. Germline V gene data show CDR1 as MNHNY and CDR2 as SVGAGI (reference sequence). The CDR3 DNA follows: TGTGCCACCGGAAAAGAGGGACTAAGATCCGGTGAGCAGTTCTTC. It translates to CATGKEGLRSGEQFF.

The chain is built from TRBV5-1 and TRBJ2-7; 11 bases align to TRBD2. CDR3 length: 16 amino acids. Germline lookup yields CDR1 SGHRS and CDR2 YFSETQ. V gave up 4 bases and J gave up 1 base; unmatched junction bases: 7. CDR3 DNA: TGCGCCAGCAGCCCCTACCTAGCGGGAGGATCCTACGAGCAGTACTTC. This encodes CASSPYLAGGSYEQYF. The full variable domain, in which reference TRBV5-1 and TRBJ2-7 provide the parts outside the CDR3, is KAGVTQTPRYLIKTRGQQVTLSCSPISGHRSVSWYQQTPGQGLQFLFEYFSETQRNKGNFPGRFSGRQFSNSRSEMNVSTLELGDSALYLCASSPYLAGGSYEQYFGPGTRLTVT.

This chain links TRBV5-1 with TRBJ1-1, with TRBD1 matching over 9 bases. The trim removed 7 bases at V and 10 bases at J, leaving 11 bases unmatched. This CDR3 is 13 amino acids long. CDR1 is SGHRS, CDR2 YFSETQ, per germline. CDR3 residues: CASRDRVGDGAFF. The CDR3 coding sequence is TGCGCCAGCCGGGACAGGGTTGGAGATGGAGCTTTCTTT.

The rearrangement uses TRBV7-9 and TRBJ2-3; weak D call: TRBD1 (6 bases). The CDR3 sequence is 16 residues long. V dropped 2 bases and J dropped 2 bases, with 14 bases sitting between them. Germline CDR1 reads SEHNR; CDR2 reads FQNEAQ (reference sequence). The DNA of the CDR3 is TGTGCCAGCAGCTTATCTACGGGACACACCACAGATACGCAGTATTTT. Amino acid sequence: CASSLSTGHTTDTQYF.

The chain carries TRBV11-2 and TRBJ1-2; TRBD1 agrees at 9 bases. The ends lost 5 bases at V and 1 base at J; junction bases unmatched: 8. Germline loops: CDR1 SGHAT, CDR2 FQNNGV. CDR3 length: 16 residues. CDR3 region: CASSLSWGQGNYGYTF. The CDR3 DNA reads as TGTGCCAGCAGCCTTAGTTGGGGACAGGGTAACTATGGCTACACCTTC.

This chain links TRBV6-5 with TRBJ1-2; D might be TRBD1 (5 bases). The CDR3 has 13 residues. The germline V gene has CDR1 MNHEY and CDR2 SVGAGI. Trimming left V 3 bases short and J 8 bases short, with 13 bases between. The CDR3 protein is CASSYMRGEGYTF. DNA for the CDR3: TGTGCCAGCAGTTATATGCGGGGGGAGGGCTACACCTTC.

This rearrangement joins TRBV4-3 to TRBJ2-3, with D perhaps matching TRBD1 (8 bases). From germline, CDR1 is LGHNA and CDR2 YSLEER. The CDR3 totals 16 residues. Deletions cut 1 base from V and 1 base from J, with 12 bases between. The CDR3 spells CASSQATGGGTDTQYF. The CDR3 DNA follows: TGCGCCAGCAGCCAAGCTACAGGGGGGGGCACAGATACGCAGTATTTT.

V gene TRBV7-3 combines with J gene TRBJ1-2; 10 bases align to TRBD1. The germline V gene has CDR1 SGHTA and CDR2 FQGTGA. The CDR3 spans 15 residues. J was trimmed by 6 bases and V by 2 bases; bases with no gene match: 6. The CDR3 DNA is TGTGCCAGCAGCTTAGCCTCCGGGACAGGGGATGGCTACACCTTC. This encodes CASSLASGTGDGYTF.

The V and J genes are TRBV28 and TRBJ2-5, with TRBD1 identical over 10 bases. V shed 6 bases, J shed 4 bases, and the junction held 5 bases outside the gene matches. This CDR3 contains 14 residues. The V gene's germline CDR1 is MDHEN and CDR2 SYDVKM. The CDR3: CASRPTGGAETQYF. CDR3 coding DNA: TGTGCCAGCAGGCCGACAGGGGGCGCAGAGACCCAGTACTTC.

CDR3 nucleotides: TGTGCCAGCAGCCAAAGACCCTTGGGGCGGGGAGGAAGCTACGAGCAGTACTTC. The encoded protein is CASSQRPLGRGGSYEQYF. The V call is TRBV27, the J call TRBJ2-7; maybe TRBD2 (6 bases). This CDR3 region has 18 residues. Germline V gene lookup returns CDR1 MNHEY and CDR2 SMNVEV (reference sequence). V lost 6 bases to trimming and J lost 3 bases, with 27 bases between them.

The chain is built from TRBV5-1 and TRBJ2-5; D is unclear. CDR1 is SGHRS and CDR2 is YFSETQ in the germline V gene. The germline V and J ends were trimmed by 1 base and 0 bases, with 10 bases remaining between them. CDR3 length: 15 residues. The chain's CDR3 is CASSLYFGDQETQYF. The CDR3 DNA follows: TGCGCCAGCAGCTTGTATTTCGGTGACCAAGAGACCCAGTACTTC.

The J gene is TRBJ2-2, the V gene TRBV28; TRBD2 aligns across 11 bases. V dropped 3 bases and J dropped 4; count of bases not matched to a gene: 4. This CDR3 is built from 16 residues. Germline V lookup: CDR1 MDHEN, CDR2 SYDVKM. The CDR3 nucleotides are TGTGCCAGCAGTTTGAGACTAGCGGGACCCACCGGGGAGCTGTTTTTT. Residues: CASSLRLAGPTGELFF. The variable domain in full, with the rest retrieved from reference TRBV28 and TRBJ2-2, is DVKVTQSSRYLVKRTGEKVFLECVQDMDHENMFWYRQDPGLGLRLIYFSYDVKMKEKGDIPEGYSVSREKKERFSLILESASTNQTSMYLCASSLRLAGPTGELFFGEGSRLTVL.